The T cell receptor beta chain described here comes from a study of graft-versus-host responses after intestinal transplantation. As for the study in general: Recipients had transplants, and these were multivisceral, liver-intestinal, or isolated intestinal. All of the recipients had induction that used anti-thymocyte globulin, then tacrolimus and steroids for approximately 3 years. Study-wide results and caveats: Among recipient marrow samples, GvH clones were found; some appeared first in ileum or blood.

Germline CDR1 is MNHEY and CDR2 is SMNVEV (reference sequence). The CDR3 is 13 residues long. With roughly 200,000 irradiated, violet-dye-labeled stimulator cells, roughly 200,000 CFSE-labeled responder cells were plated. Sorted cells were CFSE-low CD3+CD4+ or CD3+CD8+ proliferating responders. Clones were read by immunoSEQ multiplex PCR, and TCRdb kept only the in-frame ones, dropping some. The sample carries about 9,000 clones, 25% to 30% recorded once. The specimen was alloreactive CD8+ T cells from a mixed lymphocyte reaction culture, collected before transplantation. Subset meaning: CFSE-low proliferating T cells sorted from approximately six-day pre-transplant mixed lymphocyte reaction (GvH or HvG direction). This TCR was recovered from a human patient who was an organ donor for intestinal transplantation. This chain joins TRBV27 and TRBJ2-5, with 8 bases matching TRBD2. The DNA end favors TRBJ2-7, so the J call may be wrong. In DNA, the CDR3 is TGTGCCAGCAGTTTAGGGACTAGCTACGAGCAGTACTTC. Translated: CASSLGTSYEQYF.